The clone carrying this T cell receptor beta chain was recorded many times. This record belongs to a study of T cells in Graves' hyperthyroidism and ophthalmopathy. Researchers amplified the TCR beta CDR3 regions from RNA transcripts. HTBI primers were the set used in a first-round RT-PCR of the TCR CDR3. MiXCR, applied by TCRdb to the multiplex PCR reads, yields one record per CDR3 protein. The data show roughly 660,000 distinct CDR3 sequences, with about 18% seen just once and around 15% held by the top ten. Losses at the gene ends were 4 bases for V and 1 base for J; bases not matched to a gene: 11. In germline, CDR1 is MDHEN, CDR2 SYDVKM. The CDR3 totals 17 residues.

The sequenced material came from blood. The chain links TRBV28 to TRBJ2-5; 8 bases align to TRBD1. The TCR was taken from a man aged 45-65 years with Graves' hyperthyroidism. Here the CDR3 reads CASSCRTGKGLQETQYF. DNA for the CDR3: TGTGCCAGCAGTTGTCGGACAGGGAAGGGACTCCAAGAGACCCAGTACTTC.